This T cell receptor (beta chain) originates from a study of spatial heterogeneity in lung cancer. Time point of the sample: blood at routine non-recurrence follow-up after resection. Per germline, CDR1 ENHRY and CDR2 SYGVKD. V lost 5 bases and J 0 bases, leaving 9 bases between the germline ends. CDR3 length: 14 residues. TCRdb ran MiXCR on the 5' RACE reads and lists one entry per CDR3 protein. The sample comprises 7,500 to 10,000 distinct CDR3 sequences, about 25% of which are singletons, and 3% to 5% rests with the top ten. The receptor was isolated from a female donor with early-stage non-small cell lung cancer. J is TRBJ2-3 and V is TRBV10-3; D assignment may be TRBD1 or TRBD2 (6 bases each). Sequenced here: PBMCs, sampled at follow-up. The DNA for the CDR3 is TGTGCCATCAGTTTAGGGGGGAGCACAGATACGCAGTATTTT. Residues: CAISLGGSTDTQYF.